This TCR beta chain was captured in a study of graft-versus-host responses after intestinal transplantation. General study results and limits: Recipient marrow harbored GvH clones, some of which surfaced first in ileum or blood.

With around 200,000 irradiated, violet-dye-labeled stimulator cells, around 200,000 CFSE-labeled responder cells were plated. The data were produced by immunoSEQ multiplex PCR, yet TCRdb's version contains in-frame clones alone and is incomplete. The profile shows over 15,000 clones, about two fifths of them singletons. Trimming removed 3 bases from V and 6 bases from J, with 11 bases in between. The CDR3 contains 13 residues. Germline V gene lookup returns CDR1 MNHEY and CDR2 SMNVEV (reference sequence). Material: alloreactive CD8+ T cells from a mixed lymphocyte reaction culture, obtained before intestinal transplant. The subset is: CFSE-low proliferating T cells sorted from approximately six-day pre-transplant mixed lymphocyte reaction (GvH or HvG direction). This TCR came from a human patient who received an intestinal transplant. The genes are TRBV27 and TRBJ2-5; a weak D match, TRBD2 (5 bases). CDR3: CASSFGGAKTQYF. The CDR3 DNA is TGTGCCAGCAGTTTCGGAGGTGCGAAGACCCAGTACTTC.